This record looks at one T cell receptor (beta chain) sequence and its context. Its matching antigen is unknown. The CDR3 runs 17 residues. Between the trimmed V and J ends, which lost 3 bases and 4 bases, there was a span of 19 bases. Germline lookup yields CDR1 MNHEY and CDR2 SMNVEV (reference sequence). Healthy Caucasian donors formed the entire cohort. The sample comes from a study of identical twins. The study, taken as a whole, reports: Zero-insertion findings could be partly confounded by invariant cells (MAIT and iNKT cells). Insertions were fewer in abundant cord blood beta clonotypes, whereas memory repertoires showed none of this pattern.

Template switching added a universal primer site, and cDNA bore unique molecular identifiers. Via MiXCR, TCRdb re-called the 5' RACE reads, giving one row per CDR3 protein. The table has 700,000 or so distinct CDR3 sequences, over 8.5% seen once. The same sample was also studied in work on yellow fever vaccine responses in identical twins.

This chain joins TRBV27 and TRBJ2-1, with D perhaps TRBD2 (5 bases). The TCR was taken from a woman younger than 30 in good health. Material: PBMCs. In nucleotides, the CDR3 is TGTGCCAGCAGTTTCGACTGGACTGGGATCGGTTACAATGAGCAGTTCTTC. It yields the protein CASSFDWTGIGYNEQFF.